This T cell receptor (beta chain) was recorded in a study of early T cells in non-severe SARS-CoV-2 infection. As for the study in general: Chains stayed unpaired after sequencing of bulk RNA from unsorted whole blood.

Attached unique molecular identifiers marked individual cDNA molecules. TCRdb used MiXCR to reprocess the 5' RACE reads, holding one entry per CDR3 protein. Found here are over 50,000 distinct CDR3 sequences, roughly 13% of them singletons; the top ten hold roughly 3.1%. Study findings and constraints: In VDJdb matching, anti-spike CD8 responses were favored while private and CD4 specificities went missing.

This clonotype was recorded at least ten times. The antigen is undetermined. This CDR3 contains 16 residues. Trimming took 4 bases from V and 6 from J; bases not matched to a gene: 9. In germline, CDR1 is KGHSH, CDR2 LQKENI. This rearrangement joins TRBV18 to TRBJ1-6; 7 nucleotides agree with TRBD1. Sequenced: whole blood. The receptor comes from an adult who was a healthcare worker with PCR-confirmed SARS-CoV-2 infection or an uninfected control (not recorded which). For the CDR3, the DNA is TGTGCCAGCTCACGATCCGGGACAGACATTAATTCACCCCTCCACTTT. It specifies CASSRSGTDINSPLHF.